This entry concerns a single T cell receptor beta chain. Antigen specificity is unknown. The data were taken from a study of Graves' ophthalmopathy and Graves' hyperthyroidism. Study in general: Hyperthyroidism counted as stable given no ophthalmopathy within 18 months of follow-up. The study, taken as a whole, reports: The study's model predicted ophthalmopathy progression at 65% to 71% sensitivity and 72% to 85% specificity. Blood also contained most of the expanded thyroid clonotypes above 0.001 frequency.

This CDR3 spans 15 amino acids. V was trimmed by 6 bases and J by 4 bases, leaving 13 bases between them. Germline CDR1 is MNHEY and CDR2 is SMNVEV (reference sequence). Hyperthyroidism patients, all newly diagnosed, had under 2 months' duration and ages of 18 to 65. The study amplified TCR beta CDR3 regions using RNA transcripts. Investigators did first-round RT-PCR with HTBI primers, then second-round multiplex PCR. MiXCR, applied by TCRdb to the multiplex PCR reads, yields one record per CDR3 protein. The repertoire holds around 1.1 million distinct CDR3 sequences, with less than 45% as singletons.

The receptor comes from an adult man with Graves' hyperthyroidism. The gene calls are TRBV27 and TRBJ1-6; weak D call: TRBD1 (6 bases). Sequenced sample: peripheral blood or thyroid tissue (not recorded which). CDR3 DNA sequence: TGTGCCAGCAGGCTTGGGACACCTTATAATTCACCCCTCCACTTT. Translated, it gives CASRLGTPYNSPLHF.